Shown below are 23 T cell receptor beta chains from a single sample sequenced in a study of molecular identifiers for immune sequencing clone quantification. MiXCR, applied by TCRdb to the PCR reads, yields one record per CDR3 protein. The data contain about 68,000 distinct CDR3 sequences, roughly 18% of them seen just once; the ten biggest clones take up about 1.5%. The source material was naive CD8+ T cells from blood, with Jurkat cell RNA spiked in. Subset given: FACS-sorted CD8+CD4-CCR7+CD45RA+ naive T cells. Receptor source: a human donor in good health. Some libraries in this study had Jurkat cell RNA spiked in.

This clonotype was seen many times. V gene TRBV11-2 combines with J gene TRBJ2-7; TRBD2 matches at 14 bases. Germline V gene sequence: CDR1 SGHAT, CDR2 FQNNGV. CDR3 size: 16 residues. The V segment lost 0 bases and the J segment 5 bases; nucleotides outside the gene matches: 3. This CDR3 is CASSLEPGLAGDEQYF. The DNA of the CDR3 is TGTGCCAGCAGCTTAGAGCCGGGACTAGCGGGAGACGAGCAGTACTTC.

This clonotype occurred a few times. A clone one base away is much larger, so this may be a read error. This chain's CDR3 is CAGTPSPRNEQFF. CDR3 coding DNA: TGTGCCGGTACCCCGTCCCCGAGGAATGAGCAGTTCTTC. The rearrangement uses TRBV19 and TRBJ2-1, with D uncertain. CDR1 is LNHDA and CDR2 is SQIVND in the germline V gene (reference sequence). The CDR3 runs to 13 residues. V lost 11 bases and J 7 bases, leaving 18 bases between the germline ends.

This clonotype has at least ten counts. The gene calls are TRBV27 and TRBJ1-2; 8 bases align to TRBD1. Trimming removed 6 bases from V and 8 bases from J; junction bases left unmatched: 5. The germline V gene has CDR1 MNHEY and CDR2 SMNVEV (reference sequence). CDR3 length: 12 residues. The CDR3 protein is CASRGQVVGYTF. In nucleotides, the CDR3 is TGTGCCAGCAGGGGACAGGTCGTCGGCTACACCTTC.

There are many counts of this clonotype. This chain joins TRBV28 and TRBJ1-2; D ambiguous. This CDR3 has 15 residues. The V and J ends lost 1 base and 3 bases respectively, with 12 bases between them. CDR1 MDHEN and CDR2 SYDVKM come from the germline V gene. CDR3: CASSLFGEGDYGYTF. As DNA, the CDR3 is TGTGCCAGCAGTTTATTTGGGGAAGGAGACTATGGCTACACCTTC.

This clonotype was detected many times. The V call is TRBV27, the J call TRBJ2-7, with unresolved D. Trimming removed 5 bases from V and 2 bases from J, with 7 bases in between. This CDR3 has 12 residues. Germline V gene sequence: CDR1 MNHEY, CDR2 SMNVEV (reference sequence). In DNA, the CDR3 is TGTGCCAGCAGTCCCCGTCCCTACGAGCAGTACTTC. Its translation: CASSPRPYEQYF.

Many counts were recorded for this clonotype. The chain has TRBV2 and TRBJ1-4, with a weak D call TRBD1 (5 bases). Per the germline V gene, CDR1 is SNHLY and CDR2 is FYNNEI. This CDR3 spans 18 amino acids. V was cut by 0 bases and J by 10 bases, with 24 bases left in between. CDR3 amino acids: CASSEASPRDVTFGKLFF. CDR3 DNA sequence: TGTGCCAGCAGTGAAGCCTCCCCCAGGGACGTTACTTTTGGAAAACTGTTTTTT. Filled out from reference TRBV2 and TRBJ1-4, the complete variable domain reads EPEVTQTPSHQVTQMGQEVILRCVPISNHLYFYWYRQILGQKVEFLVSFYNNEISEKSEIFDDQFSVERPDGSNFTLKIRSTKLEDSAMYFCASSEASPRDVTFGKLFFGSGTQLSVL.

This clonotype appeared a few times. The CDR3 does not end in the conserved phenylalanine or tryptophan, so this is likely a read error. J is TRBJ2-3 and V is TRBV29-1; D assignment may be TRBD1 or TRBD2 (5 bases each). Trimming left V 4 bases short and J 0 bases short, with 17 bases between. This CDR3 is built from 16 residues. CDR1 and CDR2 from the germline V gene are SQVTM and ANQGSEA. The CDR3 nucleotides are TGCAGCGTTGGGTCGGGGCAGGCGGCTAGCACAGATACGCAGTATTCT. Residues: CSVGSGQAASTDTQYS.

This sequence joins TRBV27 and TRBJ2-7; 9 nucleotides agree with TRBD2. CDR3 length: 15 amino acids. Per germline, CDR1 MNHEY and CDR2 SMNVEV (reference sequence). With 2 bases clipped from V and 2 bases from J, the junction kept 4 bases outside the gene matches. Here the CDR3 reads CASSLGLAGTYEQYF. DNA of the CDR3: TGTGCCAGCAGTTTAGGTCTAGCGGGAACCTACGAGCAGTACTTC.

This clonotype was observed many times. The chain links TRBV3-1 to TRBJ2-2, with D tentatively TRBD1 (6 bases). The V and J ends lost 0 bases and 2 bases respectively, with 13 bases between them. CDR3 length equals 17 residues. Germline V lookup: CDR1 LGHDT, CDR2 YNNKEL (reference sequence). CDR3 in DNA: TGTGCCAGCAGCCAAGATCGAGGGGGTCGTAACACCGGGGAGCTGTTTTTT. Its protein is CASSQDRGGRNTGELFF.

This clonotype has more than one count but fewer than ten. In DNA, the CDR3 is TGTGCCAGCAGTCCCCTACCTCCCGTGGGACAACCCCTCGAGCAGTACTTC. This sequence encodes CASSPLPPVGQPLEQYF. This chain joins TRBV27 and TRBJ2-7; D possibly corresponds to TRBD1 (6 bases). Germline V gene data show CDR1 as MNHEY and CDR2 as SMNVEV (reference sequence). This CDR3 is built from 17 residues. Trimming removed 5 bases from V and 6 bases from J, with 26 bases in between.

With regard to this clonotype: With a much larger clone just one base away, this may be a read error. This rearrangement joins TRBV2 to TRBJ2-2, with D possibly being TRBD1 or TRBD2 (5 bases each). In germline, CDR1 is SNHLY, CDR2 FYNNEI. Between the trimmed V and J ends, which lost 6 bases and 6 bases, there was a span of 17 bases. This CDR3 comprises 15 residues. In DNA, the CDR3 is TGTGCCAGCAGACCCCGGGGACCAACCGCCGGGGAGCTGTTTTTT. Translation gives CASRPRGPTAGELFF.

The V call is TRBV12-3 or TRBV12-4, the J call TRBJ2-1; 11 positions match TRBD2. This CDR3 is 18 amino acids long. The V gene end was trimmed by 5 bases and the J gene end by 0 bases; junction bases not matched to a gene: 9. CDR3 sequence: CASSETSGEFSSYNEQFF. The CDR3 DNA reads TGTGCCAGCAGTGAGACTAGCGGGGAATTTAGCTCCTACAATGAGCAGTTCTTC.

Remarks on this clonotype: A read error is possible here, since a much larger clone lies one base away. V is TRBV27 and J is TRBJ2-3, with D possibly TRBD2 on 7 matching bases. The CDR3 loop spans 13 amino acids. CDR1 is MNHEY, CDR2 SMNVEV, per germline (reference sequence). CDR3 protein: CASAGGGADTRYF. CDR3 coding DNA: TGTGCCAGCGCTGGGGGGGGGGCGGATACGCGGTATTTT.

Only a few counts were recorded for this clonotype. This may be a read error: a much more frequent sequence differs by one nucleotide. This CDR3 fails to terminate in the conserved phenylalanine or tryptophan, so it likely reflects a read error. This sequence joins TRBV19 and TRBJ1-5; D call uncertain. V was trimmed by 6 bases and J by 4 bases, leaving 13 bases between them. CDR3 size: 14 residues. The germline V gene has CDR1 LNHDA and CDR2 SQIVND (reference sequence). In nucleotides, the CDR3 is TGTGCCAGTAGGTCGACCAGGACGAATCAGCCCCAGCATCTT. It codes for CASRSTRTNQPQHL.

At least ten counts were recorded for this clonotype. The gene calls are TRBV28 and TRBJ1-6; D possibly corresponds to TRBD1 (5 bases). The CDR3 has 18 residues. The V gene's germline CDR1 is MDHEN and CDR2 SYDVKM. V was pared by 4 bases and J by 4 bases, with 20 bases between. CDR3 DNA sequence: TGTGCCAGCAGTTCCCCCTGGGGGGGGGGACGGTATAATTCACCCCTCCACTTT. It yields the protein CASSSPWGGGRYNSPLHF. The entire variable domain, with the rest obtained from reference TRBV28 and TRBJ1-6, is as follows: DVKVTQSSRYLVKRTGEKVFLECVQDMDHENMFWYRQDPGLGLRLIYFSYDVKMKEKGDIPEGYSVSREKKERFSLILESASTNQTSMYLCASSSPWGGGRYNSPLHFGNGTRLTVT.

This clonotype was seen at least ten times. The genes are TRBV5-4 and TRBJ2-7, with TRBD2 identical over 7 bases. This CDR3 region has 15 residues. Germline CDR1 SGHNT, CDR2 YYREEE (reference sequence). The ends lost 2 bases at V and 4 bases at J; junction bases unmatched: 9. As DNA, the CDR3 is TGTGCCAGCAGCTTTGGGGCGGGAGCGGCGTACGAGCAGTACTTC. Translated, it gives CASSFGAGAAYEQYF.

A remark on this clonotype: A much larger clone lies one base from this, so it may be a read error. The chain has TRBV28 and TRBJ1-5, with D maybe TRBD1 (5 bases). CDR1 is MDHEN and CDR2 is SYDVKM in the germline V gene. This CDR3 spans 15 amino acids. The CDR3 nucleotides read TGTGCCGGATGTAAGAGGGTCCGGGGCAATCGGCCCCAGCATTTT. This translates into CAGCKRVRGNRPQHF.

At least ten counts were recorded for this clonotype. The gene calls are TRBV2 and TRBJ2-3, with 7 bases fitting TRBD2. The germline V gene has CDR1 SNHLY and CDR2 FYNNEI. V trimming: 1 base; J trimming: 7 bases; junction bases outside the gene matches: 23. The length of the CDR3 is 20 residues. CDR3 region: CASSEGQYGLAEPPTNTQYF. In nucleotides, the CDR3 is TGTGCCAGCAGTGAAGGGCAGTATGGTCTAGCGGAACCCCCCACCAATACGCAGTATTTT.

This clonotype has a count of ten or more. The chain uses TRBV29-1 and TRBJ2-1, with a tentative D call TRBD2 (5 bases). V was pared by 6 bases and J by 9 bases, with 18 bases between. This CDR3 region has 13 residues. The V gene's germline CDR1 is SQVTM and CDR2 ANQGSEA. The CDR3 region has the DNA TGCAGCGTGGATCGGGAAACCTACGGTGAGCAGTTCTTC. As protein: CSVDRETYGEQFF.

As regards this clonotype: Since a much larger clone is just one base distant, this may be a read error. The chain recombines TRBV21-1 with TRBJ2-7. TRBV21-1 is a listed pseudogene. This CDR3 has 15 amino acids. The CDR3 sequence is CASSQSGQGPDAQYF. The CDR3 nucleotides are TGTGCCAGCAGCCAATCGGGACAGGGCCCTGACGCGCAGTACTTC.

This clonotype was detected many times. The V gene is TRBV27, the J gene TRBJ1-5, with 7 positions matching TRBD1. J was trimmed by 3 bases and V by 6 bases; bases with no gene match: 11. CDR3 length: 16 amino acids. Germline V gene sequence: CDR1 MNHEY, CDR2 SMNVEV (reference sequence). In DNA, the CDR3 is TGTGCCAGCAGGGGCTTGACCGGGACAGACAATCAGCCCCAGCATTTT. Translated, it gives CASRGLTGTDNQPQHF.

With regard to this clonotype: Given a much more abundant clone one base away, this may be a read error. The chain links TRBV7-9 to TRBJ1-6, with D possibly TRBD1 on 6 matching bases. From germline, CDR1 is SEHNR and CDR2 FQNEAQ (reference sequence). The CDR3 extends over 19 amino acids. As DNA, the CDR3 is TGTGCCAGCACCTTAGTCGTCCCGAGGACAGAAACCCATAATTCACCCCTCCACTTT. Protein sequence: CASTLVVPRTETHNSPLHF. Using reference TRBV7-9 and TRBJ1-6 for the parts outside the CDR3, the full variable domain is DTGVSQNPRHKITKRGQNVTFRCDPISEHNRLYWYRQTLGQGPEFLTYFQNEAQLEKSRLLSDRFSAERPKGSFSTLEIQRTEQGDSAMYLCASTLVVPRTETHNSPLHFGNGTRLTVT.

As for this clonotype: One end of the junction does not line up with germline, which may come from a read error. The chain uses TRBV5-3 and TRBJ2-2; 9 bases line up with TRBD1. TRBV5-3 is labeled an ORF, and its function is uncertain. The CDR3 length is 19 residues. This CDR3 is CASSVGTGSIVSNIGELFF. The DNA of the CDR3 is TGTGCCAGCAGCGTCGGGACAGGGTCTATAGTTTCCAACATCGGGGAGCTGTTTTTT.